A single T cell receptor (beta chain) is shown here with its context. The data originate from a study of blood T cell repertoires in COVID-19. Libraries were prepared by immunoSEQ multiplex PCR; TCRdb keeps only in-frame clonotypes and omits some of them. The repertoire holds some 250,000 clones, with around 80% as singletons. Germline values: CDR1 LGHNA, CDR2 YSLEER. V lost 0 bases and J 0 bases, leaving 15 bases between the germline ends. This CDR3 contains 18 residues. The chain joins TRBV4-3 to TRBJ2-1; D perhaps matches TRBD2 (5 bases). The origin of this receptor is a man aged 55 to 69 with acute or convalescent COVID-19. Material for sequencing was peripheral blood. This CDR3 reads CASSQENTRVSSYNEQFF. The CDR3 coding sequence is TGCGCCAGCAGCCAAGAAAATACGCGGGTAAGCTCCTACAATGAGCAGTTCTTC.